What follows is one TCR beta chain and its context. This specimen belongs to a study of blood T cell repertoires in COVID-19. Across the study: Sites across the United States, Italy and Spain contributed samples from acute and convalescent COVID-19.

As handled by the study authors: Amplifying reference gene primers gave estimates of nucleated cell counts. Measured with immunoSEQ multiplex PCR; TCRdb has only the in-frame clones, and not every one. The DNA gave D and trimming, while V, J and clone size come from that table. In the table there are roughly 45,000 clones, over 75% of which are singletons. V was clipped by 9 bases and J by 8 bases; unmatched bases: 6. Germline lookup yields CDR1 SNHLY and CDR2 FYNNEI. The CDR3 runs to 12 residues. The source of this sequence is a woman aged 60-75 years with acute or convalescent COVID-19. V gene TRBV2 combines with J gene TRBJ1-2; 10 bases are a match to TRBD1. The sequencing input was peripheral blood. CDR3 nucleotides: TGTGCCAGAGGAGGACAGGGGGACGGCTACACCTTC. It codes for CARGGQGDGYTF.